This T cell receptor (beta chain) was captured by sequencing in a study of CD8 T cells in ankylosing spondylitis. Germline CDR1 and CDR2: LGHNA and YSLEER. This CDR3 has 16 amino acids. V shed 4 bases and J shed 7 bases, with 19 bases lying between them. TCRdb ran MiXCR on the 5' RACE reads and lists one entry per CDR3 protein. The data show roughly 150,000 distinct CDR3 sequences, roughly a third seen once. The chain joins TRBV4-3 to TRBJ2-2, with a weak D call TRBD2 (6 bases). This sequence was found in a male donor with ankylosing spondylitis. Sequencing was performed on synovial fluid, either unsorted or a sorted T cell fraction (not recorded which). The CDR3 sequence is CASSLTGTRGVGELFF. In DNA, the CDR3 is TGCGCCAGCAGCCTAACCGGGACTCGAGGCGTCGGGGAGCTGTTTTTT.